What follows are 13 T cell receptor beta chains derived from one specimen sequenced in a study of T-cell reconstitution after alpha-beta-depleted transplantation in children. A library of TCRbeta sequences, prepared with unique molecular identifiers, was generated. Each CDR3 protein is one row after TCRdb ran MiXCR on the PCR reads. The sample contains about 270,000 distinct CDR3 sequences, 9.9% of which appear only once. The specimen was PBMCs from the stem cell graft donor, collected from the stem cell graft. The receptors here all came from a human donor who donated a stem cell graft to a child with SCID.

This clonotype appeared a few times. Written as DNA, the CDR3 is TGTGCCAGCAGCCAGGGGCGTTCCAGGGACACTGAAGCTTTCTTT. As protein: CASSQGRSRDTEAFF. V and J are TRBV11-2 and TRBJ1-1; a possible D gene is TRBD1 (6 bases). The CDR3 is made up of 15 amino acids. Between the trimmed V and J ends, which lost 5 bases and 3 bases, there was a span of 16 bases. Germline V gene lookup returns CDR1 SGHAT and CDR2 FQNNGV.

This chain links TRBV6-1 with TRBJ2-5, with D perhaps TRBD2 (5 bases). Germline CDR1 and CDR2: MNHNS and SASEGT. V lost 7 bases and J 4 bases, leaving 13 bases between the germline ends. The CDR3 totals 13 residues. The CDR3 DNA is TGTGCCAGCACCCACGGGGTGGGAGAGACCCAGTACTTC. The encoded protein is CASTHGVGETQYF.

This clonotype has at least ten counts. The V gene is TRBV5-6, the J gene TRBJ2-7, with 7 bases identical to TRBD1. This CDR3 is built from 13 residues. Trimming removed 4 bases from V and 5 bases from J; junction bases left unmatched: 6. Germline lookup yields CDR1 SGHDT and CDR2 YYEEEE. The CDR3 DNA is TGTGCCAGCAGCGGGACAGCCCCAAACGAGCAGTACTTC. It yields the protein CASSGTAPNEQYF. Together with reference TRBV5-6 and TRBJ2-7, the CDR3 gives the full variable domain: DAGVTQSPTHLIKTRGQQVTLRCSPKSGHDTVSWYQQALGQGPQFIFQYYEEEERQRGNFPDRFSGHQFPNYSSELNVNALLLGDSALYLCASSGTAPNEQYFGPGTRLTVT.

This clonotype was seen a few times. V and J are TRBV7-6 and TRBJ1-1; D is unresolved. The CDR3 has 14 residues. V was clipped by 1 base and J by 7 bases, with 13 bases between them. Germline CDR1 is SGHVS and CDR2 is FNYEAQ. CDR3 nucleotides: TGTGCCAGCAGCTTAGGGCATATGGGCAGTGAAGCTTTCTTT. Amino acid sequence: CASSLGHMGSEAFF.

There are a few counts of this clonotype. The rearrangement uses TRBV12-3 or TRBV12-4 and TRBJ2-7; D not certain. This CDR3 comprises 16 residues. V was trimmed by 1 base and J by 3 bases, leaving 16 bases between them. CDR3 amino acids: CASSLDGPAEIYEQYF. The CDR3 coding sequence is TGTGCCAGCAGTTTAGATGGACCGGCCGAAATCTACGAGCAGTACTTC.

The rearrangement uses TRBV7-8 and TRBJ1-2; possible D gene TRBD1, 5 bases. CDR1 SGHVS and CDR2 FQNEAQ come from the germline V gene. CDR3 size: 15 residues. Trimming shortened V by 3 bases and J by 0 bases, and 11 bases separated the two germline ends. The CDR3, as DNA: TGTGCCAGCAGCTTGGGAGCGACAGCTAACTATGGCTACACCTTC. Translating gives CASSLGATANYGYTF.

In this sample, this clonotype turned up a few times. One end of the junction does not line up with germline, which may come from a read error. This chain connects TRBV3-1 to TRBJ1-3; D is undetermined. This CDR3 spans 15 amino acids. Germline assignment: CDR1 LGHDT and CDR2 YNNKEL (reference sequence). The CDR3, as DNA: TGTGCCAGCAGACAAGAGCTGGCAACTGGAAACACCATATATTTT. Residues: CASRQELATGNTIYF.

This clonotype was recorded a few times. This chain uses TRBV29-1 with TRBJ2-2, with unresolved D. Germline values: CDR1 SQVTM, CDR2 ANQGSEA. The CDR3 spans 13 residues. Trimming took off 4 bases at V and 2 bases at J, with 8 bases between the two ends. Here the CDR3 DNA reads TGCAGCGTTGGGCAGGTCAACACCGGGGAGCTGTTTTTT. Residues: CSVGQVNTGELFF.

This clonotype appeared many times. The CDR3 DNA reads TGTGCCAGCAGTTCCACTCCCGCCTGGGGGACCGGGGAGCTGTTTTTT. Translated: CASSSTPAWGTGELFF. The chain employs TRBV28 and TRBJ2-2, with D possibly called TRBD1 or TRBD2 (5 bases each). Trimming removed 4 bases at V and 5 bases at J, with 17 bases between. This CDR3 contains 16 residues. Germline values: CDR1 MDHEN, CDR2 SYDVKM. Together with reference TRBV28 and TRBJ2-2, the CDR3 gives the full variable domain: DVKVTQSSRYLVKRTGEKVFLECVQDMDHENMFWYRQDPGLGLRLIYFSYDVKMKEKGDIPEGYSVSREKKERFSLILESASTNQTSMYLCASSSTPAWGTGELFFGEGSRLTVL.

This CDR3 reads CASSSSGGSINEQFF. The CDR3 DNA reads TGTGCCAGCAGTTCTAGCGGGGGGTCAATTAATGAGCAGTTCTTC. The chain couples TRBV12-3 or TRBV12-4 to TRBJ2-1; 11 nucleotides line up with TRBD2. CDR3 length: 15 residues. With V trimmed by 4 bases and J by 7 bases, 6 bases remained unmatched.

The V gene is TRBV15, the J gene TRBJ2-5; the match to TRBD1 covers 11 bases. The CDR3 has 20 residues. Looked up from germline, CDR1 is LNHNV and CDR2 is YYDKDF (reference sequence). V lost 0 bases and J lost 0; bases outside the gene matches: 12. CDR3 region: CATSRDGRTGGDPHQETQYF. CDR3 sequence (DNA): TGTGCCACCAGCAGAGATGGGAGGACAGGGGGCGATCCCCACCAAGAGACCCAGTACTTC.

Many counts were recorded for this clonotype. CDR3 coding DNA: TGCAGTGCTAGAGAGCTCTACGAGCAGTACTTC. Protein product: CSARELYEQYF. V is TRBV20-1 and J is TRBJ2-7, with D unresolved. Trimming removed 0 bases at V and 3 bases at J, with 3 bases between. CDR1 and CDR2 from the germline V gene are DFQATT and SNEGSKA (reference sequence). The CDR3 extends over 11 amino acids.

This clonotype was recorded at least ten times. The chain combines TRBV6-1 with TRBJ2-1, with D perhaps TRBD1 (6 bases). Trimming took off 5 bases at V and 3 bases at J, with 11 bases between the two ends. The CDR3 runs to 14 residues. Per germline, CDR1 MNHNS and CDR2 SASEGT. CDR3: CASSKRRGYNEQFF. Here the CDR3 DNA reads TGTGCCAGCAGTAAGCGCAGGGGCTACAATGAGCAGTTCTTC.